This record covers a single T cell receptor (beta chain). Its antigen remains unidentified. One end of the junction does not line up with germline, which may come from a read error. The data belong to a study of cytomegalovirus exposure and HLA in healthy donors. Study-wide results and caveats: V- and J-gene trimming of TCR beta was linked (in a later analysis) to a missense DCLRE1C variant. The study designated 150 or so TCR beta chains cytomegalovirus-associated. Previously analyzed data showed that most TCR beta V segments were productive at a frequency of about 87% or about 30%.

The study ran its PCR with 60 Vbeta and 13 Jbeta primers. Using immunoSEQ multiplex PCR, the repertoire was profiled, and TCRdb retains in-frame clones only, with some absent. The sample holds 150,000 to 200,000 clones, under 90% seen once. Germline V gene sequence: CDR1 SEHNR, CDR2 FQNEAQ (reference sequence). The CDR3 loop spans 17 amino acids. This receptor was obtained from a man in his late teens or twenties in good health and CMV-seronegative. The rearrangement links TRBV7-9 to TRBJ2-7, with 7 bases identical to TRBD1. Sequencing was carried out using PBMCs. The DNA for the CDR3 is TGTTCCAGCAGCCCGAGGAACAGGGGACCTGAACCCTACGAGCAGTACTTC. Its protein is CSSSPRNRGPEPYEQYF. The complete variable domain, with remaining parts taken from reference TRBV7-9 and TRBJ2-7, reads DTGVSQNPRHKITKRGQNVTFRCDPISEHNRLYWYRQTLGQGPEFLTYFQNEAQLEKSRLLSDRFSAERPKGSFSTLEIQRTEQGDSAMYLCSSSPRNRGPEPYEQYFGPGTRLTVT.